A selection of T cell receptor beta chains follows, all from one sample in a study of CD8+CD57+ T cells in acquired aplastic anemia. TCRdb redid the calling of the reads with MiXCR, one entry per CDR3 protein. Of 200,000 to 300,000 distinct CDR3 sequences listed, 70% to 85% are singletons. The sequencing input was sorted CD4+, CD8+, or CD8+CD57+ T cells (not recorded which) from PBMCs. Receptor source: a human donor with aplastic anemia. CDR3s include the opening cysteine and the closing phenylalanine or tryptophan. The D gene is left open where the match is weak. Not every row has a clone size; where given, it reads once, few, many or a size class.

v_gene: TRBV9
d_gene: .
j_gene: TRBJ2-3
abundance: .
CDR3aa: CASSVAGGANTEYF
CDR3nt: .

v_gene: TRBV5-6
d_gene: .
j_gene: TRBJ1-5
abundance: once
CDR3aa: CASSFKRTQPQHF
CDR3nt: TGTGCCAGCAGCTTTAAAAGAACTCAGCCCCAGCATTTT

v_gene: TRBV7-2
d_gene: .
j_gene: TRBJ1-1
abundance: .
CDR3aa: CASSLVGGVTEAFF
CDR3nt: TGTGCCAGCAGCCTAGTAGGAGGGGTCACTGAAGCTTTCTTT

v_gene: TRBV11-3
d_gene: .
j_gene: TRBJ2-5
abundance: .
CDR3aa: CAYSVAATEETQYF
CDR3nt: TGTGCCTACAGCGTAGCGGCGACAGAAGAGACCCAGTACTTC

v_gene: TRBV7-9
d_gene: TRBD2
j_gene: TRBJ2-3
abundance: once
CDR3aa: CASSPTPEWASGRQYF
CDR3nt: TGTGCCAGCAGCCCCACCCCGGAATGGGCTAGCGGGAGGCAGTATTTT

v_gene: TRBV24-1
d_gene: .
j_gene: TRBJ2-4
abundance: .
CDR3aa: CATSDVGAKNIQYF
CDR3nt: TGTGCCACCAGTGATGTAGGGGCCAAAAACATTCAGTACTTC

v_gene: TRBV7-9
d_gene: .
j_gene: TRBJ1-2
abundance: .
CDR3aa: CASSFTGGAYFGYTF
CDR3nt: TGTGCCAGCAGCTTCACAGGTGGCGCCTACTTTGGCTACACCTTC

v_gene: TRBV29-1
d_gene: .
j_gene: TRBJ2-5
abundance: .
CDR3aa: CSVGRGGQETQYF
CDR3nt: TGCAGCGTTGGTAGGGGGGGCCAAGAGACCCAGTACTTC

v_gene: TRBV7-2
d_gene: .
j_gene: TRBJ1-1
abundance: .
CDR3aa: CASSLGPGVTDTQFF
CDR3nt: TGTGCCAGCAGCTTAGGTCCGGGCGTCACAGATACGCAGTTCTTT

v_gene: TRBV7-8
d_gene: .
j_gene: TRBJ1-6
abundance: .
CDR3aa: CASSFNPDETPLPF
CDR3nt: TGTGCCAGCAGCTTTAATCCAGATGAGACACCCCTTCCCTTT

v_gene: TRBV9
d_gene: TRBD2
j_gene: TRBJ2-3
abundance: .
CDR3aa: CASSAAGGHSTEYF
CDR3nt: TGTGCCAGCAGCGCCGCGGGAGGACACTCCACAGAGTATTTT

v_gene: TRBV7-9
d_gene: .
j_gene: TRBJ2-5
abundance: .
CDR3aa: CATSIRSKQETQYF
CDR3nt: TGTGCCACCAGCATACGCAGCAAGCAAGAGACCCAGTACTTC

v_gene: TRBV5-1
d_gene: .
j_gene: TRBJ2-7
abundance: once
CDR3aa: CASSLGQPGGGSSYEQYF
CDR3nt: TGCGCCAGCAGCTTGGGACAGCCAGGGGGGGGTAGCTCCTACGAGCAGTACTTC

v_gene: TRBV15
d_gene: TRBD1
j_gene: TRBJ1-5
abundance: .
CDR3aa: CATSPGQGWQPQHF
CDR3nt: TGTGCCACCAGCCCTGGACAGGGATGGCAGCCCCAGCATTTT

v_gene: TRBV9
d_gene: .
j_gene: TRBJ1-1
abundance: once
CDR3aa: CASSFGAGVEAFF
CDR3nt: TGCGCCAGCAGCTTTGGGGCAGGGGTTGAAGCTTTCTTT

v_gene: TRBV7-8
d_gene: .
j_gene: TRBJ1-1
abundance: once
CDR3aa: CASSLDVRANTEDFF
CDR3nt: TGTGCCAGCAGCTTAGATGTGAGAGCCAACACTGAAGATTTCTTT

v_gene: TRBV7-8
d_gene: .
j_gene: TRBJ1-1
abundance: .
CDR3aa: CASSLDVAADTQAFF
CDR3nt: TGTGCCAGCAGCTTAGATGTAGCTGCCGATACTCAAGCTTTCTTT

v_gene: TRBV7-9
d_gene: .
j_gene: TRBJ2-7
abundance: .
CDR3aa: CASSELGGDEQYF
CDR3nt: TGTGCCAGCAGTGAATTGGGGGGTGACGAGCAGTACTTC

v_gene: TRBV7-2
d_gene: .
j_gene: TRBJ2-6
abundance: .
CDR3aa: CASSFPRGGTEAFLTF
CDR3nt: TGTGCCAGCAGCTTCCCCAGGGGGGGCACTGAAGCTTTCCTGACTTTC

v_gene: TRBV20-1
d_gene: .
j_gene: TRBJ2-7
abundance: .
CDR3aa: CSARVELGTGSSEQYF
CDR3nt: TGCAGTGCTAGAGTTGAGTTGGGTACAGGGAGTTCCGAGCAGTACTTC

v_gene: TRBV9
d_gene: .
j_gene: TRBJ2-4
abundance: few
CDR3aa: CASRGAGNIQYF
CDR3nt: TGTGCCAGCAGGGGAGCGGGCAACATTCAGTACTTC

v_gene: TRBV7-2
d_gene: .
j_gene: TRBJ2-4
abundance: .
CDR3aa: CASSRRATSDIQYF
CDR3nt: TGTGCCAGCAGCCGAAGGGCTACGTCGGACATTCAGTACTTC

v_gene: TRBV7-3
d_gene: .
j_gene: TRBJ1-1
abundance: .
CDR3aa: CASTLELTADAEAFF
CDR3nt: TGTGCCAGCACCTTAGAGCTGACAGCGGACGCTGAAGCTTTCTTT

v_gene: TRBV2
d_gene: TRBD2
j_gene: TRBJ2-5
abundance: .
CDR3aa: CASSASGTWAETQYF
CDR3nt: TGTGCCAGCAGTGCTAGCGGGACTTGGGCAGAGACCCAGTACTTC

v_gene: TRBV7-8
d_gene: .
j_gene: TRBJ2-1
abundance: .
CDR3aa: CASSFHRSGTADSQFF
CDR3nt: TGTGCCAGCAGCTTTCATCGAAGCGGGACAGCCGATTCGCAGTTCTTC

v_gene: TRBV7-7
d_gene: .
j_gene: TRBJ2-3
abundance: once
CDR3aa: CASSLGMASFLIRF
CDR3nt: TGTGCTAGCAGCTTAGGAATGGCTTCCTTCCTTATACGTTTT

v_gene: TRBV7-2
d_gene: .
j_gene: TRBJ2-1
abundance: .
CDR3aa: CASSWERGGGCDEQFF
CDR3nt: TGTGCCAGCAGCTGGGAAAGAGGGGGGGGCTGCGATGAGCAGTTCTTC

v_gene: TRBV25-1
d_gene: .
j_gene: TRBJ1-6
abundance: .
CDR3aa: CASSEYRSDSPLHF
CDR3nt: TGTGCCAGCAGTGAATATCGGTCAGATTCACCCCTCCACTTT

v_gene: TRBV5-6
d_gene: TRBD1
j_gene: TRBJ2-5
abundance: .
CDR3aa: CASSIGTEQETQYF
CDR3nt: TGTGCCAGCAGCATAGGGACAGAGCAAGAGACCCAGTACTTC

v_gene: TRBV20-1
d_gene: TRBD2
j_gene: TRBJ2-1
abundance: medium-sized
CDR3aa: CSVNGGEINEQFF
CDR3nt: TGCAGCGTCAACGGGGGGGAGATTAATGAGCAGTTCTTC

v_gene: TRBV7-3
d_gene: .
j_gene: TRBJ2-5
abundance: .
CDR3aa: CATSSGSRQENECF
CDR3nt: TGTGCCACCAGCTCGGGCTCCAGGCAAGAGAACGAGTGCTTC

v_gene: TRBV15
d_gene: .
j_gene: TRBJ2-3
abundance: .
CDR3aa: CASSLGSEPDTQYF
CDR3nt: TGTGCCAGCAGCTTAGGCAGCGAGCCAGATACCCAGTACTTT

v_gene: TRBV2
d_gene: TRBD2
j_gene: TRBJ2-3
abundance: .
CDR3aa: CASRGREESTDTQYF
CDR3nt: TGTGCTAGTCGGGGGCGGGAGGAGAGCACAGATACGCAGTATTTT

v_gene: TRBV9
d_gene: TRBD1
j_gene: TRBJ2-3
abundance: .
CDR3aa: CASSVVQGGQETHF
CDR3nt: TGTGCCAGCAGCGTAGTACAGGGGGGACAAGAGACCCATTTT

v_gene: TRBV2
d_gene: .
j_gene: TRBJ2-3
abundance: once
CDR3aa: CASGYEGTDKQYF
CDR3nt: TGTGCCAGCGGGTACGAGGGCACCGATAAGCAGTATTTT

v_gene: TRBV7-2
d_gene: TRBD2
j_gene: TRBJ2-3
abundance: .
CDR3aa: CASSEAGGADKYF
CDR3nt: TGTGCCAGCAGCGAAGCGGGAGGAGCCGATAAGTATTTT

v_gene: TRBV15
d_gene: .
j_gene: TRBJ1-2
abundance: .
CDR3aa: CATSRGSGPATEYFYPF
CDR3nt: TGTGCCACCAGCAGGGGCAGCGGGCCCGCGACCGAGTATTTCTACCCCTTC

v_gene: TRBV12-3/TRBV12-4
d_gene: TRBD2
j_gene: TRBJ2-3
abundance: many
CDR3aa: CASSSTSGGSTDTQYF
CDR3nt: TGTGCCAGCAGTTCTACTAGCGGGGGGTCTACAGATACGCAGTATTTT

v_gene: TRBV9
d_gene: .
j_gene: TRBJ2-3
abundance: once
CDR3aa: CASSVESPGHTRNF
CDR3nt: TGTGCCAGCAGCGTAGAGTCCCCAGGACATACGAGAAATTTT

v_gene: TRBV9
d_gene: .
j_gene: TRBJ2-2
abundance: .
CDR3aa: CASSQTNTGELFF
CDR3nt: TGTGCCAGCAGCCAGACGAACACCGGGGAGCTGTTTTTT

v_gene: TRBV4-2
d_gene: TRBD2
j_gene: TRBJ2-7
abundance: .
CDR3aa: CASSQTSGGSYEQYF
CDR3nt: TGTGCCAGCAGCCAAACTAGCGGGGGGTCCTACGAGCAGTACTTC

v_gene: TRBV6-4
d_gene: .
j_gene: TRBJ2-3
abundance: .
CDR3aa: CASSDEAGSTDTQYF
CDR3nt: TGTGCCAGCAGTGACGAGGCAGGTAGCACAGATACGCAGTATTTT

v_gene: TRBV15
d_gene: .
j_gene: TRBJ2-3
abundance: .
CDR3aa: CCTSRGGGPDTQYF
CDR3nt: .

v_gene: TRBV10-3
d_gene: .
j_gene: TRBJ2-1
abundance: .
CDR3aa: CAISQGGGNEQDEQFF
CDR3nt: TGTGCCATCAGCCAGGGGGGCGGAAACGAACAGGATGAGCAGTTCTTC

v_gene: TRBV7-9
d_gene: TRBD2
j_gene: TRBJ2-1
abundance: .
CDR3aa: CASSLKKRGWNDEQFF
CDR3nt: TGTGCCAGCAGCTTAAAAAAGCGGGGGTGGAACGATGAGCAGTTCTTC

v_gene: TRBV2
d_gene: .
j_gene: TRBJ1-3
abundance: .
CDR3aa: CASGLQGFGNTIYF
CDR3nt: TGTGCCAGCGGGTTGCAGGGTTTCGGAAACACCATATATTTT

v_gene: TRBV27
d_gene: .
j_gene: TRBJ1-2
abundance: .
CDR3aa: CASSLNRGANYGYTF
CDR3nt: TGTGCCAGCAGTTTAAATAGGGGCGCCAACTATGGCTACACCTTC

v_gene: TRBV9
d_gene: TRBD1
j_gene: TRBJ1-3
abundance: .
CDR3aa: CASSTGAAGNTIYF
CDR3nt: TGTGCCAGCAGTACAGGGGCCGCTGGAAACACCATATATTTT

v_gene: TRBV2
d_gene: .
j_gene: TRBJ1-1
abundance: .
CDR3aa: CASSVVLPGNYEAFF
CDR3nt: TGTGCCAGCAGTGTAGTACTGCCCGGGAACTATGAAGCTTTCTTT

v_gene: TRBV2
d_gene: .
j_gene: TRBJ2-3
abundance: .
CDR3aa: CASSKEGTGTETF
CDR3nt: TGTGCCAGCAGTAAAGAGGGTACAGGCACGGAGACTTTT